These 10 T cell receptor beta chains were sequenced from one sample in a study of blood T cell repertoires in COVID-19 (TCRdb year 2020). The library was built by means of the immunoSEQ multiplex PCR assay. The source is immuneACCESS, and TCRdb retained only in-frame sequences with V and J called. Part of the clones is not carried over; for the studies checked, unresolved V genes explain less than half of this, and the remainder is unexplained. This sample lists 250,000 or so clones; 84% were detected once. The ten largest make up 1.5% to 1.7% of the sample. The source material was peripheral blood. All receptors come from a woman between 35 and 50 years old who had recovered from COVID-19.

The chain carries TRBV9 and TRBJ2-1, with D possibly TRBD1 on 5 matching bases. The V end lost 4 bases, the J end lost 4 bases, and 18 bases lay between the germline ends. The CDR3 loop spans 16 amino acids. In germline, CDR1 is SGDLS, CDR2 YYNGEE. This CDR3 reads CASSLYRGGVYNEQFF. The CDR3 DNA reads TGTGCCAGCAGCCTGTATAGGGGTGGGGTTTACAATGAGCAGTTCTTC.

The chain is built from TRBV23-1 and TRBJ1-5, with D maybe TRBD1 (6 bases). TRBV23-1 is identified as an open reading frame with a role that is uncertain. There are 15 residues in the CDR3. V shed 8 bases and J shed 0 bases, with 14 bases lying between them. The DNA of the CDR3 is TGCGCCAGCGAGGACAGATCCTATAGCAATCAGCCCCAGCATTTT. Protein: CASEDRSYSNQPQHF.

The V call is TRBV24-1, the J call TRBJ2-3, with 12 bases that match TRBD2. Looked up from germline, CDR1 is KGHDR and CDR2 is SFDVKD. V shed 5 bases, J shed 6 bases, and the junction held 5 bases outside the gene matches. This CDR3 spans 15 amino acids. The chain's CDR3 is CATSVPSGGEDTQYF. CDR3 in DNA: TGTGCCACCAGTGTGCCTAGCGGGGGGGAGGATACGCAGTATTTT.

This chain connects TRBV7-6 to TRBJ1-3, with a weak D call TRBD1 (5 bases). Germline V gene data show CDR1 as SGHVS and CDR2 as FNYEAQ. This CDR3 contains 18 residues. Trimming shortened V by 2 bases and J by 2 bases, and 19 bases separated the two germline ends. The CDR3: CASSLRPGGNFAGNTIYF. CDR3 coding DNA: TGTGCCAGCAGCTTACGTCCTGGGGGGAACTTCGCTGGAAACACCATATATTTT.

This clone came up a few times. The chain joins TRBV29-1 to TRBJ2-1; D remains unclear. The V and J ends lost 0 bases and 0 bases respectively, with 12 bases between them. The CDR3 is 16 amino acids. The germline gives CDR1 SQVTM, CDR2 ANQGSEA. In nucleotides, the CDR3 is TGCAGCGTTGAAGATCCCGGCGCTAGCTCCTACAATGAGCAGTTCTTC. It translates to CSVEDPGASSYNEQFF.

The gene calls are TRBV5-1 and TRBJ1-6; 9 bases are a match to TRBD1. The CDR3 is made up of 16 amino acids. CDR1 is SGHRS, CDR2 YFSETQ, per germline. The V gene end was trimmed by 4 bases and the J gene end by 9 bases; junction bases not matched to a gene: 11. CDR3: CASSLRIGTGLSPLHF. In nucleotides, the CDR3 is TGCGCCAGCAGCCTACGAATCGGGACAGGGCTTTCACCCCTCCACTTT.

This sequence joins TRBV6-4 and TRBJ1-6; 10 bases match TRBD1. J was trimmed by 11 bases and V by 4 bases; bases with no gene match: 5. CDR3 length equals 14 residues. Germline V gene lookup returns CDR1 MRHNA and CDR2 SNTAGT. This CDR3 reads CASSASGTGAPLHF. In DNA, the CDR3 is TGTGCCAGCAGTGCGTCCGGGACAGGGGCACCCCTCCACTTT.

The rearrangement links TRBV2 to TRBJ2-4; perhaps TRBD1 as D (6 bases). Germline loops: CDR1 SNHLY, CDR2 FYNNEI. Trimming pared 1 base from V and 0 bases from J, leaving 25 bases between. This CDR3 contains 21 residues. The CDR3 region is CASSEGTGLWVRRLAKNIQYF. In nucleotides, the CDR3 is TGTGCCAGCAGTGAAGGTACAGGGCTGTGGGTTAGACGCCTAGCCAAAAACATTCAGTACTTC.

CDR3: CASSFPPGGGPNEKLFF. CDR3 DNA sequence: TGTGCCAGCAGCTTTCCCCCCGGGGGGGGCCCTAATGAAAAACTGTTTTTT. The J gene is TRBJ1-4, the V gene TRBV7-9; perhaps TRBD1 as D (6 bases). Germline CDR1 is SEHNR and CDR2 is FQNEAQ (reference sequence). The CDR3 extends over 17 amino acids. V was shortened by 3 bases and J by 3 bases, with 17 bases between the two germline ends.

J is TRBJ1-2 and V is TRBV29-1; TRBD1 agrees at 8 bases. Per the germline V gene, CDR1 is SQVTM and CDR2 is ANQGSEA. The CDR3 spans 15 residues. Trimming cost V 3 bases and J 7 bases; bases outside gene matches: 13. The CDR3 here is CSVDPDPAGGSGYTF. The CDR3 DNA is TGCAGCGTTGATCCCGACCCCGCAGGGGGCTCTGGCTACACCTTC.